This T cell receptor (beta chain) was found in a study of T cell responses to AZD1222 COVID-19 vaccine. Findings of the study overall: Among those given AZD1222, only five to seven were seropositive at baseline.

Measured with immunoSEQ multiplex PCR; TCRdb has only the in-frame clones, and not every one. The repertoire consists of approximately 110,000 clones, with more than 80% occurring once and the leading ten covering 4.4%. As concerns this clone: What it binds is unknown.

This TCR was recovered from an adult who received the AZD1222 COVID-19 vaccine. Source: peripheral blood, taken 28 days after the second AZD1222 dose.

CDR3 nucleotides: TGTGCCAGCAGTGAGACAGGGGGAGGTGAAAAGACCCAGTACTTC. It encodes CASSETGGGEKTQYF. The rearrangement uses TRBV6-2 or TRBV6-3 and TRBJ2-5, with 9 nucleotides matching TRBD1. The germline V gene encodes CDR1 MNHEY and CDR2 SVGEGT. This CDR3 is built from 15 residues. Trimming took 5 bases from V and 6 from J; bases not matched to a gene: 10.